The present T cell receptor (beta chain) was sequenced within a study of CD8 T cells in ankylosing spondylitis. Points from the study as a whole: What seemed typical of ankylosing spondylitis blood was a TCR beta motif built from under 10 highly homologous variants.

The CDR3 has 13 residues. V was shortened by 0 bases and J by 7 bases, with 9 bases between the two germline ends. Library preparation for TCR beta used quantitative 5'-RACE with molecular barcodes. TCRdb processed the 5' RACE reads anew with MiXCR; each CDR3 protein has one entry. This table holds around 250,000 distinct CDR3 sequences, over 8.5% found once. This clonotype was observed at least ten times. Its antigen is not known. The TCR sequence derives from a male donor with ankylosing spondylitis or in good health (not recorded which). The specimen was blood, either unsorted or a sorted T cell fraction (not recorded which). J is TRBJ1-1 and V is TRBV12-3 or TRBV12-4; D is unclear. CDR3 coding DNA: TGTGCCAGCAGTTTAGCGCGTCACCATGAAGCTTTCTTT. It codes for CASSLARHHEAFF.